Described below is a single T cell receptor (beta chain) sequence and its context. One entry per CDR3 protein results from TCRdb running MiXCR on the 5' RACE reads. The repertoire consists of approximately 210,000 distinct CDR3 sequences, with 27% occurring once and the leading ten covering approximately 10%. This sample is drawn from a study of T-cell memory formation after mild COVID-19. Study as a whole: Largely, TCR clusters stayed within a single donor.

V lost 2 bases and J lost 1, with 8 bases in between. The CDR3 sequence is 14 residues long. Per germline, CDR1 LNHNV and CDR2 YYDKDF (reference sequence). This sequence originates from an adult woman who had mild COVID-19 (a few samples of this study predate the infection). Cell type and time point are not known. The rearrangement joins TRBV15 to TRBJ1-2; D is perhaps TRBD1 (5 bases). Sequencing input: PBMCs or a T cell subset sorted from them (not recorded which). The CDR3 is CATSRRGDNYGYTF. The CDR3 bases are TGTGCCACCAGCAGACGGGGGGATAACTATGGCTACACCTTC.